This T cell receptor beta chain was sequenced in a study of blood T cells in healthy people across ages (dated by TCRdb to the mid-2010s). Turning to the overall study: In model experiments, template switching captured about one uniquely barcoded TCR beta cDNA molecule for every two T cells. To track age-related changes in TCR beta repertoire diversity, the study relied on deep sequencing normalized with unique cDNA molecular identifiers. Four age groups were formed from the donors: young (average roughly 15 years), middle-aged (approximately 39), aged (more than 55) and long-lived (less than 85). Using the same blood draw, the study looked at two additional independent replicas of 1 million unique cDNA reads for two donors, one aged 18 to 30 and the other aged 80 or older.

Library preparation employed 5' RACE. Sequencing used an Illumina HiSeq 2500. A second PCR of roughly 7 to 12 cycles was run with a J-beta primer mix and a sample-barcoded 5' primer. A unique molecular identifier was introduced onto each TCR beta cDNA molecule by a template-switch 5' adaptor carrying 12 random nucleotides. Each sample yielded at least 2.5 million CDR3-containing paired-end reads. The Mint cDNA synthesis kit, primed by a TRBC-specific oligonucleotide, was used to synthesize first-strand cDNA from all RNA. Following uracil-DNA glycosylase treatment, a first 18-cycle PCR with universal primers M1SS and BC2_uni_R was performed on all cDNA. The paper's data handling went like this. Normalization of each sample was performed by random selection of 1 million high-quality reads, each carrying a distinct molecular identifier. Reads sharing molecular identifiers were discarded rather than binned into consensus sequences. MiTCR, with a Q25 quality threshold and the strictest error-elimination algorithm, was used for CDR3 identification, clonotype clustering and error correction. Lower-bound total TCR beta diversity was estimated with a nonparametric unseen species model using Euler transformation. TCRdb itself trimmed the public reads at Q25 with fastp, ran MiXCR and retained productive beta chains. Duplicate CDR3 protein sequences are folded into a single record with the most common DNA and genes. The V and J calls, along with clone size, are taken from TCRdb and not from the paper's own processing. A total of about 760,000 distinct CDR3 sequences appear in this sample, around 25% of them only once. Roughly a tenth of the sample is taken by the ten largest.

The germline V gene sets CDR1 to SGHTA and CDR2 to FQGNSA. Taken from cysteine to phenylalanine, the CDR3 has 15 residues. Solely the CDR3 DNA is kept, with 45 bases framed from the first base. At the junction V is shortened by 3 bases and J by 4 bases, with 15 bases in between. The donors were 40 or so Caucasian individuals from Russia, aged 6 to 90 years, who were systemically healthy. About 10 milliliters of peripheral blood were drawn from each donor into EDTA-treated Vacutainer tubes. Ficoll-Paque density-gradient centrifugation was used to isolate PBMCs, with at least 6 million obtained per sample. Total RNA was extracted from PBMCs with Trizol reagent, with at least 5.5 micrograms obtained per sample. For every donor, flow cytometry on a PBMC aliquot measured the percentage of naive CD45RAhigh/CD27high T cells. This clonotype was detected a few times. Its recognized antigen is unknown. Base qualities are not recorded, but no much larger clone differs from it by a single base.

Here is what the overall study found, with its caveats: Donor CMV infection status was unknown, potentially confounding age-related changes in expanded clonotypes. Observed TCR beta diversity correlated strongly with the percentage of naive T cells measured by flow cytometry. Conclusive comparison of naive and antigen-experienced compartments was prevented by the profiling of bulk unsorted PBMCs. The long-lived group showed more naive CD4+ T cells, fewer expanded clones and increased TCR diversity than the aged group, suggesting age selection. Estimates of total diversity based on one million sequenced T cells were considered lower bounds and underestimates. Observed TCR beta diversity per million T cells fell roughly linearly with age, and a significant reduction was already apparent by age roughly 41.

These same records also appear under a second study, on T cells of mothers and their children. The second paper states: The donors were nine systemically healthy Caucasian individuals, made up of three mothers and their six children. cDNA synthesis consumed the entire amount of extracted RNA, loaded at 1.5 ug RNA in each 15 ul reaction. In the second PCR, the M1S primer added sample barcodes and 2-4 random nucleotides. More than 8 million TCR beta CDR3 reads were obtained from each mother, and some 3.3 million reads were obtained from each child. Thymic selection similarly shapes TCR recombination output in related and unrelated pairs, with minor effect from inherited differences. Normalized repertoire overlap in related mother-child pairs was always slightly higher than in unrelated mother-child pairs, but the difference was never significant. No persistent microchimeric T cell clones were detected, at a sensitivity of roughly 100 clones per million clonotypes. In the study, deep NGS was used to compare the TCR beta repertoires of mothers and children, and features distinguishing related mother-child pairs from unrelated individuals were sought. The mean age was roughly 44 +/- 4 years for the mothers and approximately 11 +/- 4 years for the children. After adapter ligation with NEBNext reagents, the libraries were sequenced on Illumina HiSeq 2000 with 100+100 nt paired-end reads. To avoid cross-contamination, the mother libraries and the child libraries were prepared a month apart and sequenced in separate runs. For each donor, between roughly 450,000 and 2,300,000 distinct TCR beta clonotypes were identified. Naive TCR beta clonotypes were estimated from low-frequency clonotypes matched to each donor's FACS-determined naive share, without sorting.

The sequence came from a boy aged 5-17 years in good health. The receptor chain draws on TRBV7-2 and TRBJ1-1; TRBD1 is possibly the D segment (5 matching bases). The sequencing input was blood. The CDR3 region has the sequence CASSFAGWGGTEAFF. The DNA reads TGTGCCAGCAGCTTTGCGGGTTGGGGGGGCACTGAAGCTTTCTTT.